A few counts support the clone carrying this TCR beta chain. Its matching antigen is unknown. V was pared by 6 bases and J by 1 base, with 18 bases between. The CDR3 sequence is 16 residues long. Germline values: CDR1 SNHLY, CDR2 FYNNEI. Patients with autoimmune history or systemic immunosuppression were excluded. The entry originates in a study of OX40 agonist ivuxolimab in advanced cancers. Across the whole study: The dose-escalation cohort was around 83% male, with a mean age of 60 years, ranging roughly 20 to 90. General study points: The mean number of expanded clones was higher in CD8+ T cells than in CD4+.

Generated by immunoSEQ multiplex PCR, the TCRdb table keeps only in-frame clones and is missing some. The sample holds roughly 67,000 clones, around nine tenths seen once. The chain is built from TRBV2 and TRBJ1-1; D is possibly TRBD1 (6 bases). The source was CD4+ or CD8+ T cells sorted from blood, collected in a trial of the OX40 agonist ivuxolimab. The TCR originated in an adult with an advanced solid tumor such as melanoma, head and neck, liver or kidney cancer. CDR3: CASSRTGWGSNTEAFF. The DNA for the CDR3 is TGTGCCAGCAGCCGAACAGGGTGGGGTTCGAACACTGAAGCTTTCTTT.